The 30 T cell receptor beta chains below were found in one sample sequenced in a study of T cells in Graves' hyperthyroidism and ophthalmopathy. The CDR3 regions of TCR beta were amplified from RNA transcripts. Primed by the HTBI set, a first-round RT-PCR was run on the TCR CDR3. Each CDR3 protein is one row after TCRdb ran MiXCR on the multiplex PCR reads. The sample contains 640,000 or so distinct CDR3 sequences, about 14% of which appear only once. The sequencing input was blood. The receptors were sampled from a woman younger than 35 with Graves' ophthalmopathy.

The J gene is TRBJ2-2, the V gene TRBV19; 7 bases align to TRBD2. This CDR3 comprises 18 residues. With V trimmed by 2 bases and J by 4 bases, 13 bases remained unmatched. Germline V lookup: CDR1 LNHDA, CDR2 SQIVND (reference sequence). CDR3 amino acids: CASSIKVAGEAPTGELFF. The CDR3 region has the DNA TGTGCCAGTAGTATAAAGGTTGCGGGAGAGGCACCCACCGGGGAGCTGTTTTTT.

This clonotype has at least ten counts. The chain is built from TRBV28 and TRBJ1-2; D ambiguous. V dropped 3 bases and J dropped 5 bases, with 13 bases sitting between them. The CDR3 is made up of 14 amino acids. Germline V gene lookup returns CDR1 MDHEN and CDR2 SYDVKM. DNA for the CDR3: TGTGCCAGCAGTTTCACAGCCTCAAGATATGGCTACACCTTC. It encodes CASSFTASRYGYTF.

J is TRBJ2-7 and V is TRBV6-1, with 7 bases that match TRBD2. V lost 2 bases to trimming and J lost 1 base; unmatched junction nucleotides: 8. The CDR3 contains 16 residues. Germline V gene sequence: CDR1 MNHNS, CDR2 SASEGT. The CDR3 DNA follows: TGTGCCAGCAGTGAATGGTTAGCGGGCGCTTCCTACGAGCAGTACTTC. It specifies CASSEWLAGASYEQYF.

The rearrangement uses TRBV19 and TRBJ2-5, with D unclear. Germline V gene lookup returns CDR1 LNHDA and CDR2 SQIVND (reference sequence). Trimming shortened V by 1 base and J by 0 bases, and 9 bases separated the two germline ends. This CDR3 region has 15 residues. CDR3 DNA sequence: TGTGCCAGTAGTATAGTTAGCAGGTACCAAGAGACCCAGTACTTC. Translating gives CASSIVSRYQETQYF.

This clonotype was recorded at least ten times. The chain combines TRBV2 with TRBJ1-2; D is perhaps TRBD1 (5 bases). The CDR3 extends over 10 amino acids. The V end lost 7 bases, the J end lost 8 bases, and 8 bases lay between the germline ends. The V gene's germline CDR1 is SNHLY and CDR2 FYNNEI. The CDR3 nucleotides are TGTGCCAGCATGAGGGGCGGCTACACCTTC. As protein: CASMRGGYTF.

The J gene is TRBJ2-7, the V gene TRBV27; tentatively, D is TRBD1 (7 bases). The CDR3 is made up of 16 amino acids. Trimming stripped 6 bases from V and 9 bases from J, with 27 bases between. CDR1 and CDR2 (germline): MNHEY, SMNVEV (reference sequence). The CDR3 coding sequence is TGTGCCAGCAGCCCGCGCTTTGACCCGGTCAGGGGGGCGCAGTACTTC. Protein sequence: CASSPRFDPVRGAQYF.

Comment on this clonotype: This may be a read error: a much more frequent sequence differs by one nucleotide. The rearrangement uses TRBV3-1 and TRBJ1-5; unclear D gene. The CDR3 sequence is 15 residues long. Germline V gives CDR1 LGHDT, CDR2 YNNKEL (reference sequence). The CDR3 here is CTSSQAAGGNQPQHF. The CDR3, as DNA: TGTACCAGCAGCCAAGCGGCAGGAGGCAATCAGCCCCAGCATTTT.

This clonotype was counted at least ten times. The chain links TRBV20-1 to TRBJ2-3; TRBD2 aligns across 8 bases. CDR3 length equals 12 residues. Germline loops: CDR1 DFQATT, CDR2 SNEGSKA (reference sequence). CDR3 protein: CIPAGVGDTQYF. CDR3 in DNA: TGCATCCCAGCGGGAGTGGGAGATACGCAGTATTTT.

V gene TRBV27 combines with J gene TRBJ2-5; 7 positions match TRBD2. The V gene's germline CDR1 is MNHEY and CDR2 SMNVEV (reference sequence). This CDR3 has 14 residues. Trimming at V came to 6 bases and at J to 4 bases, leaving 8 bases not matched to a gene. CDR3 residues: CASSAGVPRETQYF. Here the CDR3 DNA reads TGTGCCAGCAGCGCGGGGGTCCCTCGAGAGACCCAGTACTTC.

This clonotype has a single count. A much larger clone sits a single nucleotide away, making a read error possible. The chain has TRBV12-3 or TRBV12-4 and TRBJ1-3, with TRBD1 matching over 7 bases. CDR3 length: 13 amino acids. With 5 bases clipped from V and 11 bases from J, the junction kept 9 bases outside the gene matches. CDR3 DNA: TGTGCCAGCAGTGGGACAGCCCGGGGGGCCATATATTTT. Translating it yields CASSGTARGAIYF.

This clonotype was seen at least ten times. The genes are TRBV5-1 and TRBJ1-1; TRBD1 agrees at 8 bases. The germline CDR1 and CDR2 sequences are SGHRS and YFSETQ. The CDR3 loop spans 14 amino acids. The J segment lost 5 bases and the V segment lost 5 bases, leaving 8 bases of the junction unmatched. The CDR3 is CASRSTGELTEAFF. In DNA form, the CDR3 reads TGCGCCAGCAGATCGACAGGGGAGTTGACTGAAGCTTTCTTT. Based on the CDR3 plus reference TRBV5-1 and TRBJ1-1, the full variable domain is KAGVTQTPRYLIKTRGQQVTLSCSPISGHRSVSWYQQTPGQGLQFLFEYFSETQRNKGNFPGRFSGRQFSNSRSEMNVSTLELGDSALYLCASRSTGELTEAFFGQGTRLTVV.

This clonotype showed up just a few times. DNA for the CDR3: TGCGCCAGCAGTTGGGGGGGAGAGAACACTGAAGCTTTCTTT. Its translation: CASSWGGENTEAFF. The chain is built from TRBV5-1 and TRBJ1-1, with D perhaps matching TRBD1 (5 bases). V was clipped by 5 bases and J by 1 base, with 12 bases between them. Looked up from germline, CDR1 is SGHRS and CDR2 is YFSETQ. This CDR3 contains 14 residues.

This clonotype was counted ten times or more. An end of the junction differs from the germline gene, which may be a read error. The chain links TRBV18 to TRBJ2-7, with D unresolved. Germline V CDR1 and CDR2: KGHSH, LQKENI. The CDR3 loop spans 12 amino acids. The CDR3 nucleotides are TGTGCCAGCACACCAGATTCGGAAGAGCAGTACTTC. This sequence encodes CASTPDSEEQYF. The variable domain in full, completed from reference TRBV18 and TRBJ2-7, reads NAGVMQNPRHLVRRRGQEARLRCSPMKGHSHVYWYRQLPEEGLKFMVYLQKENIIDESGMPKERFSAEFPKEGPSILRIQQVVRGDSAAYFCASTPDSEEQYFGPGTRLTVT.

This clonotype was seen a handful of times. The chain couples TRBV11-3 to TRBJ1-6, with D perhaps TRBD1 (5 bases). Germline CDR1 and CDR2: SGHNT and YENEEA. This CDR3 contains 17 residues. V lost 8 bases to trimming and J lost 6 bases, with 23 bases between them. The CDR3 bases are TGTGCCAGCTCCCAGGAGGACATTTTTCGGAGTAATTCACCCCTCCACTTT. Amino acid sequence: CASSQEDIFRSNSPLHF. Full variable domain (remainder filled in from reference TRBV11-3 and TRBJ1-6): EAGVVQSPRYKIIEKKQPVAFWCNPISGHNTLYWYLQNLGQGPELLIRYENEEAVDDSQLPKDRFSAERLKGVDSTLKIQPAELGDSAVYLCASSQEDIFRSNSPLHFGNGTRLTVT.

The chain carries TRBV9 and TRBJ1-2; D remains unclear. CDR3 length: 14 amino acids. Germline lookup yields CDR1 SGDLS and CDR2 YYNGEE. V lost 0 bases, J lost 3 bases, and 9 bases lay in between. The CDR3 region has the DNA TGTGCCAGCAGCGTAGGACCGATACACTATGGCTACACCTTC. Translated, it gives CASSVGPIHYGYTF.

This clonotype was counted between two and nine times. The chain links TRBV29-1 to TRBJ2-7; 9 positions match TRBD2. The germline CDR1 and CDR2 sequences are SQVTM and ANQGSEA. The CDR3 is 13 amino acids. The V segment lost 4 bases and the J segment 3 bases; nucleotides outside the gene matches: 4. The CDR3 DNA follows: TGCAGCGTTGGAGCGGGAGGCCTCTACGAGCAGTACTTC. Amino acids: CSVGAGGLYEQYF.

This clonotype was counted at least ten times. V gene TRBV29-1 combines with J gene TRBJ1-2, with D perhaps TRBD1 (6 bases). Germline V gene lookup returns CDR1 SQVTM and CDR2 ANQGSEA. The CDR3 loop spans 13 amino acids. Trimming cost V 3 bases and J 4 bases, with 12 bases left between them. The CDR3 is CSVESGGPYGYTF. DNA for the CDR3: TGCAGCGTTGAGTCGGGGGGCCCCTATGGCTACACCTTC.

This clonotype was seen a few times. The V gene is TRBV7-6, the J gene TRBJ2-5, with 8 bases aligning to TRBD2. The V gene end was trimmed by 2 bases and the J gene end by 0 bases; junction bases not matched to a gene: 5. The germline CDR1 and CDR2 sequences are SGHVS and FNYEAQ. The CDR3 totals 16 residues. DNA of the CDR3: TGTGCCAGCAGCTTAACAGCGGGGGAGTACCAAGAGACCCAGTACTTC. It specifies CASSLTAGEYQETQYF.

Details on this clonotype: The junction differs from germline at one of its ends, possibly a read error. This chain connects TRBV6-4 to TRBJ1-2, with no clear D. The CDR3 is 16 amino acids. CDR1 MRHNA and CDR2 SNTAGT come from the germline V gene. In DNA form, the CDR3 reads TGCGCCAGCAGTCCAGGTCGGTGTGAGTCCGGGTATGGCTACACCTTC. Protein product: CASSPGRCESGYGYTF.

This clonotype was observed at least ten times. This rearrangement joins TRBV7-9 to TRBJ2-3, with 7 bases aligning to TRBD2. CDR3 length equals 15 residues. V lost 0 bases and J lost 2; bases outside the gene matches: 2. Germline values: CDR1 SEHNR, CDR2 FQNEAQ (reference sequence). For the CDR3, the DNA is TGTGCCAGCAGCTTAGCGGGAGGGTTCACAGATACGCAGTATTTT. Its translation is CASSLAGGFTDTQYF.

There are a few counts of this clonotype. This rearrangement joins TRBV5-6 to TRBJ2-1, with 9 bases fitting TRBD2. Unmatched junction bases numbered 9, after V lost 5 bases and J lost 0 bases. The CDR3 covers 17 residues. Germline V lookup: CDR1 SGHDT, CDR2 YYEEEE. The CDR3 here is CASRGTLAGSSYNEQFF. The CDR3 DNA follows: TGTGCCAGCAGGGGGACCCTAGCGGGGTCCTCCTACAATGAGCAGTTCTTC.

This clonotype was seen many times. The CDR3 is CSVPPSSRAVGGYTF. The CDR3 DNA sequence: TGCAGCGTCCCCCCCTCGTCGAGAGCAGTTGGAGGCTACACCTTC. The chain carries TRBV29-1 and TRBJ1-2, with unresolved D. In germline, CDR1 is SQVTM, CDR2 ANQGSEA. This CDR3 region has 15 residues. The ends were cut back, 6 bases at V and 8 bases at J, with 25 bases in the middle. The full variable domain, in which reference TRBV29-1 and TRBJ1-2 provide the parts outside the CDR3, is SAVISQKPSRDICQRGTSLTIQCQVDSQVTMMFWYRQQPGQSLTLIATANQGSEATYESGFVIDKFPISRPNLTFSTLTVSNMSPEDSSIYLCSVPPSSRAVGGYTFGSGTRLTVV.

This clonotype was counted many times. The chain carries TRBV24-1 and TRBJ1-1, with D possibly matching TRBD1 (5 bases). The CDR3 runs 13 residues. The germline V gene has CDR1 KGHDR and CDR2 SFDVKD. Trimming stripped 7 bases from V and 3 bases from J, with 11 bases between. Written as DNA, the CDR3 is TGTGCCACCAGATCCGGGACCGACACTGAAGCTTTCTTT. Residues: CATRSGTDTEAFF.

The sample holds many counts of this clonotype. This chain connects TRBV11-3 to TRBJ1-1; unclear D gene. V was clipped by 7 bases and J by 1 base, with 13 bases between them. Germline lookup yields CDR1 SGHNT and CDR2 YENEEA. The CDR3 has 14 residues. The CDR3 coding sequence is TGTGCCAGCACCCGTCAAAGGACGAACACTGAAGCTTTCTTT. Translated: CASTRQRTNTEAFF.

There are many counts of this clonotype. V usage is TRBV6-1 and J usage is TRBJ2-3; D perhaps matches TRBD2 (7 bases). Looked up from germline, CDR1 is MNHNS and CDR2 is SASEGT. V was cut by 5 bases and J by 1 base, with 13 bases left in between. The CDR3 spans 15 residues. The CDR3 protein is CASSYGGPGTDTQYF. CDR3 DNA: TGTGCCAGCAGTTACGGGGGGCCCGGCACAGATACGCAGTATTTT.

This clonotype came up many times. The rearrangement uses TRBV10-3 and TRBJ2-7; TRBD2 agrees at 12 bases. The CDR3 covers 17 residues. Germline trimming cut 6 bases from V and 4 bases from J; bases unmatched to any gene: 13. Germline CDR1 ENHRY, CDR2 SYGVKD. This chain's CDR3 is CAISQGTSGQGTYEQYF. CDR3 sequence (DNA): TGTGCCATCAGCCAAGGGACTAGCGGGCAAGGTACTTACGAGCAGTACTTC.

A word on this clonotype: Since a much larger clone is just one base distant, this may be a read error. The CDR3 DNA sequence: TGTGCCAGCAGGGCAGGGGGCCCACGCGCTGAAGCTTTCTTT. Protein sequence: CASRAGGPRAEAFF. The chain links TRBV11-3 to TRBJ1-1; TRBD1 matches 8 bases. The CDR3 spans 14 residues. Germline V lookup: CDR1 SGHNT, CDR2 YENEEA. V dropped 6 bases and J dropped 6; count of bases not matched to a gene: 9.

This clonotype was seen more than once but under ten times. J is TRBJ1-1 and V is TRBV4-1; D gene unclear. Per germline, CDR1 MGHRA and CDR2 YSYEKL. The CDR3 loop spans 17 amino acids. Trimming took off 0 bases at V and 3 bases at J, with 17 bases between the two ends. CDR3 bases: TGCGCCAGCAGCCAAGATGGTAGACTGAGGGAGGACACTGAAGCTTTCTTT. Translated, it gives CASSQDGRLREDTEAFF.

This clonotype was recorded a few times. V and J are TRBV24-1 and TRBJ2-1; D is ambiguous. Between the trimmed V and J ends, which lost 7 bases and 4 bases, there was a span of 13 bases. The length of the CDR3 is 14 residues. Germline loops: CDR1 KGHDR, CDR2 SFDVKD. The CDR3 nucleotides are TGTGCCACCAGAGCCTCTCCCCCATACAATGAGCAGTTCTTC. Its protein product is CATRASPPYNEQFF.

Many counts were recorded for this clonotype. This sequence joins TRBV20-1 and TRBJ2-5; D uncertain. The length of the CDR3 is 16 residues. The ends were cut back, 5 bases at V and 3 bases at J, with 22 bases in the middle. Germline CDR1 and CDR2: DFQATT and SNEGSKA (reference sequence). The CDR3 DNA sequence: TGCAGTGCTCCCCCTATAAGACGGCATGGGGAAGAGACCCAGTACTTC. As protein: CSAPPIRRHGEETQYF.